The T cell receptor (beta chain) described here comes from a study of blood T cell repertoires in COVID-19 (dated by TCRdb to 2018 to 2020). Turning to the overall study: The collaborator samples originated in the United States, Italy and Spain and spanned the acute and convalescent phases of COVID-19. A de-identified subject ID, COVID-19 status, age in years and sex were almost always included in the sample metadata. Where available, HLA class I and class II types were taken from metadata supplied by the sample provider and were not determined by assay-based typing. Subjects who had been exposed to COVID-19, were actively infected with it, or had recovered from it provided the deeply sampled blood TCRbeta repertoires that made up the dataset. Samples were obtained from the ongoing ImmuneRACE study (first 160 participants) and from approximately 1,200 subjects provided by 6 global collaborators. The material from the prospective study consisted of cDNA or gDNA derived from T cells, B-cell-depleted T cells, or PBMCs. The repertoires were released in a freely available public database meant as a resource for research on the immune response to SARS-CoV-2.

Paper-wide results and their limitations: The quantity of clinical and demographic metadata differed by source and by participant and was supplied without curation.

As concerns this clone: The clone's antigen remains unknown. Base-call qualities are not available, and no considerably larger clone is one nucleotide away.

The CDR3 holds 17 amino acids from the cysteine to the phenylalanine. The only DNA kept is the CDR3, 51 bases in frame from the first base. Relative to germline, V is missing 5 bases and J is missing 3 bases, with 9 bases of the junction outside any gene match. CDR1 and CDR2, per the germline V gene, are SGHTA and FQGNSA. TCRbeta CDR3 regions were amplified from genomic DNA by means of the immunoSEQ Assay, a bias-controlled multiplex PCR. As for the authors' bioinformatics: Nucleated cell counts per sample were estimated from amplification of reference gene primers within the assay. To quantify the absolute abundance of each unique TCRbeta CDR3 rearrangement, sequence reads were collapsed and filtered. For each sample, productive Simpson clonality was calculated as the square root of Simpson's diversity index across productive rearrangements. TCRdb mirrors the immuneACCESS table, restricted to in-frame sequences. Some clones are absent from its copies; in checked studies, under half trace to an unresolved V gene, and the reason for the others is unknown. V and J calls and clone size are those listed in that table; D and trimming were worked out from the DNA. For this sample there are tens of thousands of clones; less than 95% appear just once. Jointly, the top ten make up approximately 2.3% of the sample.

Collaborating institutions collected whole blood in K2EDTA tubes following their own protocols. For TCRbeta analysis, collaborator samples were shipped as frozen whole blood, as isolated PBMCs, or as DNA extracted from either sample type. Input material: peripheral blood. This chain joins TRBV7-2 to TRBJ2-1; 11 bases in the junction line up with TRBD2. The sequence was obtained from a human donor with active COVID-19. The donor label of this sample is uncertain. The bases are TGTGCCAGCAGCCAGGTCGGGCTAGCGGGGGGCTACAATGAGCAGTTCTTC. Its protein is CASSQVGLAGGYNEQFF.